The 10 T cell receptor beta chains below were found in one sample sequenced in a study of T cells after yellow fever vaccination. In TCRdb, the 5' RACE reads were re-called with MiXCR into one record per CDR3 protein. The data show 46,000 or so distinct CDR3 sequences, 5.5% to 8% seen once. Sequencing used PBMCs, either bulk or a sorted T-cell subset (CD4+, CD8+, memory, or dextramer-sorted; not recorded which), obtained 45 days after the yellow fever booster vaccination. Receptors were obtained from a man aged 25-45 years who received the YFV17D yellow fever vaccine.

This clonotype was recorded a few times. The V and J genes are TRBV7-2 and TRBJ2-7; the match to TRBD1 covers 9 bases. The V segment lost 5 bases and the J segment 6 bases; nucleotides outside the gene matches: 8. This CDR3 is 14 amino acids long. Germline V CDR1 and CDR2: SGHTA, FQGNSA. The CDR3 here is CASSLDRGWSEQYF. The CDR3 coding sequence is TGTGCCAGCAGCCTCGACAGGGGGTGGAGCGAGCAGTACTTC.

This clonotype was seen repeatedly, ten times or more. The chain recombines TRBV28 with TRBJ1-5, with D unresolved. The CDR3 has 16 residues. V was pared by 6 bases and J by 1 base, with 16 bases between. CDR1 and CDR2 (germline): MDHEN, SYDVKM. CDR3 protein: CASSPGSPRSNQPQHF. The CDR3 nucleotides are TGTGCCAGCAGCCCTGGAAGCCCGAGAAGCAATCAGCCCCAGCATTTT. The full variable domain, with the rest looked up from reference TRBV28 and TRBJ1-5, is DVKVTQSSRYLVKRTGEKVFLECVQDMDHENMFWYRQDPGLGLRLIYFSYDVKMKEKGDIPEGYSVSREKKERFSLILESASTNQTSMYLCASSPGSPRSNQPQHFGDGTRLSIL.

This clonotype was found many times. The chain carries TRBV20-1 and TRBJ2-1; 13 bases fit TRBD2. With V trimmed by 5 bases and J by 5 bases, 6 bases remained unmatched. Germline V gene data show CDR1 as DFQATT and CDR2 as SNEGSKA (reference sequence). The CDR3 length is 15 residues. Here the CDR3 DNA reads TGCAGTGCTGCTACTAGCGGGAGGGCTGACAATGAGCAGTTCTTC. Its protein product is CSAATSGRADNEQFF.

This chain's CDR3 is CASSQDRIGNQPQHF. The DNA for the CDR3 is TGCGCCAGCAGCCAAGATCGAATAGGCAATCAGCCCCAGCATTTT. V is TRBV4-3 and J is TRBJ1-5; no definite D call. This CDR3 contains 15 residues. Germline V lookup: CDR1 LGHNA, CDR2 YSLEER. V was shortened by 0 bases and J by 2 bases, with 8 bases between the two germline ends.

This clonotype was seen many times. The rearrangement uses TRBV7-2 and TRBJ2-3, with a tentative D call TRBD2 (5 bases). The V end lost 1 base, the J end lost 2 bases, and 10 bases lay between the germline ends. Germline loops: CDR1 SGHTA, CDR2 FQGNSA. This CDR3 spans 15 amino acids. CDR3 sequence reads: CASSLVAQYTDTQYF. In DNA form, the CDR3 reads TGTGCCAGCAGCTTAGTAGCGCAATACACAGATACGCAGTATTTT.

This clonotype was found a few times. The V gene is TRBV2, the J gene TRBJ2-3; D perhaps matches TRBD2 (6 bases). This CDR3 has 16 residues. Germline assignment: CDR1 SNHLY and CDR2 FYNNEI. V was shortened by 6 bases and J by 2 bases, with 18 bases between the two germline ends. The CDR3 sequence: CASSPRGSVPTDTQYF. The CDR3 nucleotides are TGTGCCAGCAGCCCCCGGGGGTCAGTCCCCACAGATACGCAGTATTTT. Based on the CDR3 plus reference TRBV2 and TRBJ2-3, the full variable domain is EPEVTQTPSHQVTQMGQEVILRCVPISNHLYFYWYRQILGQKVEFLVSFYNNEISEKSEIFDDQFSVERPDGSNFTLKIRSTKLEDSAMYFCASSPRGSVPTDTQYFGPGTRLTVL.

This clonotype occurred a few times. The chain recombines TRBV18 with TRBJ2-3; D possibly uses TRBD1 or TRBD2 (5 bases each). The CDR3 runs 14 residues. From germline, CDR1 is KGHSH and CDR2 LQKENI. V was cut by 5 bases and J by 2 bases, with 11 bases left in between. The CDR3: CASSRDGLTDTQYF. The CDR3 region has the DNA TGTGCCAGCTCAAGGGACGGCCTCACAGATACGCAGTATTTT.

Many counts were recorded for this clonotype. The CDR3 loop reads CASSYPGARDEQFF. In nucleotides, the CDR3 is TGTGCCAGCAGTTACCCGGGGGCCAGAGATGAGCAGTTCTTC. The V and J genes are TRBV6-5 and TRBJ2-1; D might be TRBD1 or TRBD2, each matching 6 bases. The CDR3 consists of 14 residues. Between the trimmed V and J ends, which lost 2 bases and 8 bases, there was a span of 13 bases. Looked up from germline, CDR1 is MNHEY and CDR2 is SVGAGI.

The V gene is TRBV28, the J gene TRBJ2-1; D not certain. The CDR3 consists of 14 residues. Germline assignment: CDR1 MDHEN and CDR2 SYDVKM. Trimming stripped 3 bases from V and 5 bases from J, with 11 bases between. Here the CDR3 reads CASSFPPLHNEQFF. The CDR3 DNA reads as TGTGCCAGCAGTTTTCCCCCCCTCCACAATGAGCAGTTCTTC.

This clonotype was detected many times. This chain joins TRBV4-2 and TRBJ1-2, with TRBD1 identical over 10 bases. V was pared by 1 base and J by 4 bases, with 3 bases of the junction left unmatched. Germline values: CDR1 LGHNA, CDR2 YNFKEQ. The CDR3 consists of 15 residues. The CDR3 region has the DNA TGTGCCAGCAGCCAAGCGGACAGGGGGGCCTATGGCTACACCTTC. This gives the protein CASSQADRGAYGYTF.